The source of this T cell receptor (beta chain) is a study of CD8 T cells in ankylosing spondylitis. Study-level findings and limits: Past research had described some motif variants in reactive arthritis synovial fluid and blood.

Using its own MiXCR run on the 5' RACE reads, TCRdb lists one record per CDR3 protein. The sample records approximately 69,000 distinct CDR3 sequences, 5.3% being singletons. The CDR3 loop spans 16 amino acids. Germline CDR1 LGHDT, CDR2 YNNKEL (reference sequence). V lost 0 bases and J 4 bases, leaving 14 bases between the germline ends. This clonotype was recorded many times. The antigen is not known. This rearrangement joins TRBV3-1 to TRBJ2-3; D is perhaps TRBD1 or TRBD2 (5 bases each). This TCR was sampled from a male donor with ankylosing spondylitis or in good health (not recorded which). The sample taken for sequencing was blood, either unsorted or a sorted T cell fraction (not recorded which). CDR3 in amino acids: CASSQDYAGRSDTQYF. Here the CDR3 DNA reads TGTGCCAGCAGCCAAGATTATGCAGGGAGATCAGATACGCAGTATTTT.